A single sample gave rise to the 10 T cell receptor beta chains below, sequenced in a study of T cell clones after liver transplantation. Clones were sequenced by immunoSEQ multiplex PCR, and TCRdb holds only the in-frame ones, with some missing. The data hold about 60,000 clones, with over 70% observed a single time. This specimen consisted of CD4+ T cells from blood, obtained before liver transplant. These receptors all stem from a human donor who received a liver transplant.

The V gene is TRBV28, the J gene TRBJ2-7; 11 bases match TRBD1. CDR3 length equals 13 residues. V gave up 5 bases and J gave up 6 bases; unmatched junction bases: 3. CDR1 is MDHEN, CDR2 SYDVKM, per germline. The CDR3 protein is CASSPGTGGEQYF. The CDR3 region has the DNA TGTGCCAGCAGTCCAGGGACAGGGGGCGAGCAGTACTTC.

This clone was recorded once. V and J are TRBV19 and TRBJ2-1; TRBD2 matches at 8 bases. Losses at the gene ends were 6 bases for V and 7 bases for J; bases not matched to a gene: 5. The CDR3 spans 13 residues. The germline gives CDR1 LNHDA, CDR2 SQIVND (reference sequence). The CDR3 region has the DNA TGTGCCAGTAGACGGGGGGGTAGAAATGAGCAGTTCTTC. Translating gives CASRRGGRNEQFF.

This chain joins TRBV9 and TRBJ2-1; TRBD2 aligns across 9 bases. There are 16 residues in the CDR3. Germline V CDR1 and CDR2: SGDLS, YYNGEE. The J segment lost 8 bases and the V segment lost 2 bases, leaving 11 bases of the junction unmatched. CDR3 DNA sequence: TGTGCCAGCAGCGTCCCCAGCGGGGGGCCGATTCATGAGCAGTTCTTC. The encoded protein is CASSVPSGGPIHEQFF.

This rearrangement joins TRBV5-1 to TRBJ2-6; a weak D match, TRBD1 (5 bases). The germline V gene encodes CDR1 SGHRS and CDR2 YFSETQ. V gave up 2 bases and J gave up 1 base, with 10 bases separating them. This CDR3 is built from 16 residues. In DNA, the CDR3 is TGCGCCAGCAGCTTCCTCAGGGTATCTGGGGCCAACGTCCTGACTTTC. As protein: CASSFLRVSGANVLTF.

The CDR3 here is CASSLGRQSSTDTQYF. The DNA of the CDR3 is TGCGCCAGCAGCTTGGGGCGGCAATCTAGCACAGATACGCAGTATTTT. The chain couples TRBV5-1 to TRBJ2-3; D unclear. Germline CDR1 is SGHRS and CDR2 is YFSETQ. This CDR3 spans 16 amino acids. V lost 0 bases and J 0 bases, leaving 11 bases between the germline ends.

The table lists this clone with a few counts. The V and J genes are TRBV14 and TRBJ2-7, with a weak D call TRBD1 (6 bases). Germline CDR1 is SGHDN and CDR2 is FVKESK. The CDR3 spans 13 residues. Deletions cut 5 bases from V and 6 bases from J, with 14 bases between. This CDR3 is CASSANLGGEQYF. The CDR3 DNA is TGTGCCAGCAGCGCAAACCTAGGGGGCGAGCAGTACTTC. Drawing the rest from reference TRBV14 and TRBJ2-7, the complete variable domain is EAGVTQFPSHSVIEKGQTVTLRCDPISGHDNLYWYRRVMGKEIKFLLHFVKESKQDESGMPNNRFLAERTGGTYSTLKVQPAELEDSGVYFCASSANLGGEQYFGPGTRLTVT.

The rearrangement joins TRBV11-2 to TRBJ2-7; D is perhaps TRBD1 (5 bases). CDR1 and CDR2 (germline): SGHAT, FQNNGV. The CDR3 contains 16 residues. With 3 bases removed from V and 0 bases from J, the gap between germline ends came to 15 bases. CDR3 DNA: TGTGCCAGCAGCTTCTGGTCCAGGGCAAGCTCCTACGAGCAGTACTTC. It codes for CASSFWSRASSYEQYF.

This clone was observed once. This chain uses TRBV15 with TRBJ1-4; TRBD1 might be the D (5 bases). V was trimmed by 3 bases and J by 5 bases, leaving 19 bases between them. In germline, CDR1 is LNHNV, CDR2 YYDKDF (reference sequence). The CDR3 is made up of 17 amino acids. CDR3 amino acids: CATSSWGGGRVNEKLFF. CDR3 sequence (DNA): TGTGCCACCAGCAGTTGGGGCGGCGGACGGGTGAATGAAAAACTGTTTTTT.

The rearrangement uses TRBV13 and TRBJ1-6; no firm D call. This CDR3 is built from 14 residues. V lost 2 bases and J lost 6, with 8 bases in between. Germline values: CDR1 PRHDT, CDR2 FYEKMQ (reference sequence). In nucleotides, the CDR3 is TGTGCCAGCAGCTTACAGCGAACTAATTCACCCCTCCACTTT. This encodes CASSLQRTNSPLHF.

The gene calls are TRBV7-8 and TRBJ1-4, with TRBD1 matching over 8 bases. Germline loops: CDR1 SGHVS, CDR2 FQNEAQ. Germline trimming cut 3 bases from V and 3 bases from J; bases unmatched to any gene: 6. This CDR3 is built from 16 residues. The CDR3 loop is CASSFRQGAANEKLFF. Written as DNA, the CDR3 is TGTGCCAGCAGCTTCCGGCAGGGGGCGGCTAATGAAAAACTGTTTTTT.